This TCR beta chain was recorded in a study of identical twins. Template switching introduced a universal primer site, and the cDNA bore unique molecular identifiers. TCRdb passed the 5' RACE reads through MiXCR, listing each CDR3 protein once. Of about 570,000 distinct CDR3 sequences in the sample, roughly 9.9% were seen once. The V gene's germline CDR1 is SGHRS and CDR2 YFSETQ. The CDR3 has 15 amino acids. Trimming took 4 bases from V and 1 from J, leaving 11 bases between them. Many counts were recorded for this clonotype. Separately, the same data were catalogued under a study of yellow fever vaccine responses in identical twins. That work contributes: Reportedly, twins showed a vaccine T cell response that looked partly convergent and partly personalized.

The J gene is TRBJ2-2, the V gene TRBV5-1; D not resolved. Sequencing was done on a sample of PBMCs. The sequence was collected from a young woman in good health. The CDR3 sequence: CASSPDGRNTGELFF. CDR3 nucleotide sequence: TGCGCCAGCAGCCCCGACGGACGGAACACCGGGGAGCTGTTTTTT.